The 25 T cell receptor beta chains presented below share a single source sample, sequenced in a study of CD8 T cells in ankylosing spondylitis. From the 5' RACE reads, TCRdb called clonotypes with MiXCR, one entry per CDR3 protein. The sample lists 300,000 to 400,000 distinct CDR3 sequences, about 14% occurring once. Sequenced input: blood, either unsorted or a sorted T cell fraction (not recorded which). These receptor sequences come from a male donor with ankylosing spondylitis or in good health (not recorded which).

This clonotype has only a few counts. The rearrangement links TRBV25-1 to TRBJ1-2; D is unclear. Germline CDR1 and CDR2: MGHDK and SYGVNS. This CDR3 comprises 13 residues. The V end lost 0 bases, the J end lost 8 bases, and 10 bases lay between the germline ends. This CDR3 is CASSEYVMSGYTF. For the CDR3, the DNA is TGTGCCAGCAGTGAATATGTGATGTCGGGCTACACCTTC.

This clonotype showed up just a few times. The chain links TRBV27 to TRBJ1-1, with 8 positions matching TRBD1. The J segment lost 5 bases and the V segment lost 0 bases, leaving 5 bases of the junction unmatched. There are 15 residues in the CDR3. Germline V gene lookup returns CDR1 MNHEY and CDR2 SMNVEV (reference sequence). The chain's CDR3 is CASSLSQGAGTEAFF. CDR3 coding DNA: TGTGCCAGCAGTTTATCCCAGGGGGCAGGGACTGAAGCTTTCTTT.

The table lists this clonotype with many counts. J is TRBJ2-7 and V is TRBV10-2; no reliable D call. CDR1 is WSHSY, CDR2 SAAADI, per germline. The CDR3 has 11 residues. Trimming removed 3 bases from V and 3 bases from J, with 3 bases in between. The CDR3 nucleotides read TGCGCCAGCAGTGAAAACTACGAGCAGTACTTC. Translation gives CASSENYEQYF.

This clonotype has more than one count but fewer than ten. The V gene is TRBV12-3 or TRBV12-4, the J gene TRBJ1-6, with D possibly TRBD1 on 5 matching bases. V was clipped by 3 bases and J by 12 bases, with 15 bases between them. The CDR3 has 14 residues. CDR3 loop: CASSFRDLKGPLHF. CDR3 coding DNA: TGTGCCAGCAGTTTCAGGGACCTCAAGGGACCCCTCCACTTT.

This chain joins TRBV11-2 and TRBJ2-3; 11 bases line up with TRBD2. The CDR3 is 16 residues long. Per germline, CDR1 SGHAT and CDR2 FQNNGV. V trimming: 3 bases; J trimming: 3 bases; junction bases outside the gene matches: 5. This CDR3 reads CASSFSGGAGTDTQYF. The CDR3 DNA is TGTGCCAGCAGCTTTAGCGGGGGGGCAGGAACAGATACGCAGTATTTT.

The chain employs TRBV5-1 and TRBJ2-1; 7 bases align to TRBD1. Looked up from germline, CDR1 is SGHRS and CDR2 is YFSETQ. The CDR3 consists of 15 residues. Losses at the gene ends were 0 bases for V and 8 bases for J; bases not matched to a gene: 8. CDR3 sequence: CASSLGQGARDEQFF. The CDR3 DNA sequence: TGCGCCAGCAGCTTGGGACAGGGTGCGAGGGATGAGCAGTTCTTC.

This clonotype was detected only a few times. This chain links TRBV7-2 with TRBJ2-1; the match to TRBD2 covers 8 bases. V lost 2 bases to trimming and J lost 7 bases; unmatched junction nucleotides: 4. The CDR3 is 14 amino acids. CDR1 and CDR2 from the germline V gene are SGHTA and FQGNSA. In DNA form, the CDR3 reads TGTGCCAGCAGCTTAAACGGGGGGGTAAATGAGCAGTTCTTC. The encoded protein is CASSLNGGVNEQFF.

This clonotype was seen a few times. This rearrangement joins TRBV12-3 or TRBV12-4 to TRBJ1-4, with D possibly being TRBD1 (5 bases). Trimming pared 6 bases from V and 8 bases from J, leaving 19 bases between. This CDR3 is built from 15 residues. The CDR3 coding sequence is TGTGCCAGCAGCTCCGACGCGAAGGGACGGGAAAAACTGTTTTTT. Protein product: CASSSDAKGREKLFF.

This clonotype has at least ten counts. The chain combines TRBV12-3 or TRBV12-4 with TRBJ2-6, with D possibly being TRBD1 (5 bases). The length of the CDR3 is 16 residues. The ends were cut back, 2 bases at V and 1 base at J, with 9 bases in the middle. The CDR3 spells CASSLRSGSGANVLTF. CDR3 DNA: TGTGCCAGCAGTTTAAGGTCAGGGTCTGGGGCCAACGTCCTGACTTTC.

V and J are TRBV29-1 and TRBJ2-3; D might be TRBD2 (5 bases). The CDR3 has 14 residues. CDR1 and CDR2 from the germline V gene are SQVTM and ANQGSEA. V was shortened by 6 bases and J by 3 bases, with 16 bases between the two germline ends. As DNA, the CDR3 is TGCAGCGTCGCCTTTCGGGGTAGAACAGATACGCAGTATTTT. The encoded protein is CSVAFRGRTDTQYF.

The chain combines TRBV7-9 with TRBJ2-2, with TRBD2 identical over 7 bases. The V and J ends lost 10 bases and 1 base, in that order; junction bases with no gene match: 6. The CDR3 contains 14 residues. Germline values: CDR1 SEHNR, CDR2 FQNEAQ (reference sequence). The CDR3 region has the DNA TGTGCCACCTCAGGGAGGGAGAACACCGGGGAGCTGTTTTTT. Amino acid sequence: CATSGRENTGELFF.

This clonotype has just a few counts. V usage is TRBV6-1 and J usage is TRBJ2-3, with D possibly TRBD2 on 5 matching bases. The V gene's germline CDR1 is MNHNS and CDR2 SASEGT. This CDR3 is 15 amino acids long. V dropped 5 bases and J dropped 1 base, with 13 bases sitting between them. For the CDR3, the DNA is TGTGCCAGCAGTCGGACGGGAAGCCGCACAGATACGCAGTATTTT. This encodes CASSRTGSRTDTQYF.

This clonotype was picked up many times. This chain joins TRBV11-2 and TRBJ1-1; TRBD1 might be the D (6 bases). Trimming removed 3 bases at V and 4 bases at J, with 9 bases between. Per germline, CDR1 SGHAT and CDR2 FQNNGV. The CDR3 spans 13 residues. In DNA form, the CDR3 reads TGTGCCAGCAGCTTCACAGGGAGCACTGAAGCTTTCTTT. Translated, it gives CASSFTGSTEAFF.

The rearrangement links TRBV12-3 or TRBV12-4 to TRBJ2-5; D unclear. This CDR3 spans 13 amino acids. Trimming removed 1 base at V and 5 bases at J, with 8 bases between. The CDR3 DNA sequence: TGTGCCAGCAGTTTAGATGCGAAGGAGACCCAGTACTTC. This gives the protein CASSLDAKETQYF.

In this sample, this clonotype turned up many times. The genes are TRBV5-1 and TRBJ2-3, with TRBD2 identical over 10 bases. The CDR3 consists of 16 residues. From germline, CDR1 is SGHRS and CDR2 YFSETQ. V gave up 0 bases and J gave up 1 base; unmatched junction bases: 2. This chain's CDR3 is CASSLDLAGGTDTQYF. CDR3 coding DNA: TGCGCCAGCAGCTTGGACCTAGCGGGAGGCACAGATACGCAGTATTTT.

This clonotype occurred a few times. The gene calls are TRBV20-1 and TRBJ1-4; D is undetermined. CDR3 length: 12 amino acids. From germline, CDR1 is DFQATT and CDR2 SNEGSKA (reference sequence). V was cut by 5 bases and J by 7 bases, with 11 bases left in between. CDR3 in DNA: TGCAGTGCTCACGGGCAGTTTGAAAAACTGTTTTTT. Protein sequence: CSAHGQFEKLFF.

This clonotype appeared a few times. The CDR3 coding sequence is TGCAGCGACATGACAGGGGGTTGGAACACTGAAGCTTTCTTT. Translated, it gives CSDMTGGWNTEAFF. V and J are TRBV29-1 and TRBJ1-1; 9 nucleotides line up with TRBD1. This CDR3 spans 14 amino acids. Germline loops: CDR1 SQVTM, CDR2 ANQGSEA. With 7 bases clipped from V and 1 base from J, the junction kept 7 bases outside the gene matches.

This clonotype was seen a few times. The genes are TRBV5-4 and TRBJ2-2; D ambiguous. Germline-derived CDR1 and CDR2 are SGHNT and YYREEE (reference sequence). Trimming took off 3 bases at V and 4 bases at J, with 13 bases between the two ends. The CDR3 loop spans 15 amino acids. CDR3 sequence reads: CASSSSKVTTGELFF. For the CDR3, the DNA is TGTGCCAGCAGCTCGTCAAAAGTGACCACCGGGGAGCTGTTTTTT.

The chain couples TRBV2 to TRBJ2-2; 7 nucleotides line up with TRBD1. In germline, CDR1 is SNHLY, CDR2 FYNNEI. With 4 bases clipped from V and 1 base from J, the junction kept 6 bases outside the gene matches. The CDR3 has 16 residues. The CDR3: CASSVTGTENTGELFF. The CDR3 nucleotides are TGTGCCAGCAGTGTAACCGGGACAGAGAACACCGGGGAGCTGTTTTTT.

The V and J genes are TRBV10-3 and TRBJ1-5; possible D gene TRBD1, 5 bases. Per the germline V gene, CDR1 is ENHRY and CDR2 is SYGVKD. The germline V and J ends were trimmed by 3 bases and 2 bases, with 8 bases remaining between them. CDR3 length: 14 amino acids. The CDR3 here is CAISDLGGNQPQHF. CDR3 coding DNA: TGTGCCATCAGTGACTTGGGGGGCAATCAGCCCCAGCATTTT.

This clonotype has just a few counts. The CDR3 is CSAGGVQETQYF. The CDR3 bases are TGCAGTGCCGGCGGGGTCCAAGAGACCCAGTACTTC. The rearrangement uses TRBV20-1 and TRBJ2-5; the D gene is possibly TRBD2 (6 bases). Germline CDR1 DFQATT, CDR2 SNEGSKA (reference sequence). The ends were cut back, 6 bases at V and 1 base at J, with 9 bases in the middle. The CDR3 is 12 amino acids.

The genes are TRBV5-1 and TRBJ2-2; unclear D gene. The V and J ends lost 0 bases and 6 bases respectively, with 9 bases between them. The CDR3 consists of 14 residues. Germline V gene sequence: CDR1 SGHRS, CDR2 YFSETQ. The CDR3 DNA follows: TGCGCCAGCAGCTTGGTACCCGAGCCCGGGGAGCTGTTTTTT. This translates into CASSLVPEPGELFF.

V is TRBV20-1 and J is TRBJ2-5, with D possibly being TRBD1 or TRBD2 (5 bases each). Germline-derived CDR1 and CDR2 are DFQATT and SNEGSKA (reference sequence). V was pared by 6 bases and J by 5 bases, with 19 bases between. This CDR3 has 14 residues. The CDR3 DNA reads as TGCAGTGCCAGCATCCGGCAGGGCGGGGAGACCCAGTACTTC. Encoded protein: CSASIRQGGETQYF.

This clonotype appeared a few times. The V call is TRBV9, the J call TRBJ1-1; D may be TRBD1 (5 bases). CDR3 length: 14 amino acids. Germline V CDR1 and CDR2: SGDLS, YYNGEE. Trimming stripped 2 bases from V and 0 bases from J, with 8 bases between. The CDR3 is CASSVGDVNTEAFF. As DNA, the CDR3 is TGTGCCAGCAGCGTCGGGGACGTGAACACTGAAGCTTTCTTT.

The chain carries TRBV27 and TRBJ1-5, with 9 bases fitting TRBD1. V shed 7 bases and J 8 bases; nucleotides not matched to a gene: 9. Per the germline V gene, CDR1 is MNHEY and CDR2 is SMNVEV (reference sequence). The CDR3 consists of 14 residues. The CDR3, as DNA: TGTGCCAGCAAGGAAACAGGGGGCGGTGAGCCCCAGCATTTT. This encodes CASKETGGGEPQHF.